The 18 T cell receptor beta chains below all came from one sample that was sequenced in a study of T cell repertoires in cytomegalovirus infection. Their target antigens are unknown. TCRdb re-derived calls from the reads in MiXCR, one entry per CDR3 protein. Among approximately 910,000 distinct CDR3 sequences listed, about a third were seen once. Specimen: cultured CD8+ T cells from PBMCs, collected from culture after CMV antigen stimulation. Receptors were obtained from a human donor in good health (CMV status not recorded). Some clones in this sample may be carry-over from other donors' samples.

This clonotype was recorded at least ten times. The CDR3 spells CASSAGGRTYEQYV. The CDR3 nucleotides read TGTGCCAGCAGTGCGGGGGGGCGTACCTACGAGCAGTACGTC. The J gene is TRBJ2-7, the V gene TRBV6-2 or TRBV6-3; TRBD2 matches at 9 bases. The junction had 4 bases not matched to a gene; V was cut back by 5 bases and J by 2 bases. The length of the CDR3 is 14 residues. Germline V gives CDR1 MNHEY, CDR2 SVGEGT.

At least ten counts were recorded for this clonotype. The J gene is TRBJ2-1, the V gene TRBV2; tentative D call: TRBD2 (6 bases). V lost 4 bases and J lost 0, with 13 bases in between. This CDR3 contains 16 residues. Germline-derived CDR1 and CDR2 are SNHLY and FYNNEI. CDR3 sequence reads: CASSGGGASSYNEQFF. The CDR3 bases are TGTGCCAGCAGTGGGGGCGGGGCGAGCTCCTACAATGAGCAGTTCTTC.

This rearrangement joins TRBV10-3 to TRBJ1-1; possibly TRBD1 for D (5 bases). The V gene lost 0 bases and the J gene lost 0 bases, with 8 bases spanning the gap. This CDR3 has 15 amino acids. Germline CDR1 reads ENHRY; CDR2 reads SYGVKD. The CDR3 nucleotides are TGTGCCATCAGTGAGTCTGGGGGATTGAACACTGAAGCTTTCTTT. Amino acids: CAISESGGLNTEAFF.

As to this clonotype: One end of the junction varies from germline; a read error may be responsible. The CDR3 nucleotides are TGTGCCAGCACTACGCGGTCTTACAGTGAGCAGTTCTTC. Translation gives CASTTRSYSEQFF. V gene TRBV6-8 combines with J gene TRBJ2-1; D is ambiguous. Germline V gene lookup returns CDR1 MNHGY and CDR2 SAAAGT. CDR3 length equals 13 residues.

This clonotype was recorded at least ten times. The rearrangement links TRBV7-6 to TRBJ2-1; TRBD2 matches at 11 bases. Trimming took 5 bases from V and 5 from J; bases not matched to a gene: 5. Looked up from germline, CDR1 is SGHVS and CDR2 is FNYEAQ. The CDR3 runs 15 residues. The chain's CDR3 is CASSISGGANNEQFF. CDR3 nucleotide sequence: TGTGCCAGCAGCATTAGCGGGGGGGCAAACAATGAGCAGTTCTTC.

The rearrangement joins TRBV12-3 or TRBV12-4 to TRBJ1-2; TRBD1 is a possible D gene (5 bases). This CDR3 has 13 amino acids. The V gene lost 6 bases and the J gene lost 8 bases, with 16 bases spanning the gap. The CDR3 region is CASSQTSGVGYTF. In DNA form, the CDR3 reads TGTGCCAGCAGCCAAACGTCGGGGGTCGGCTACACCTTC.

This clonotype showed up just a few times. The genes are TRBV7-6 and TRBJ1-5, with TRBD1 matching over 9 bases. The CDR3 is made up of 16 amino acids. Germline V gene lookup returns CDR1 SGHVS and CDR2 FNYEAQ. With V trimmed by 0 bases and J by 4 bases, 4 bases remained unmatched. The chain's CDR3 is CASSLAAGTGNQPQHF. The CDR3 DNA sequence: TGTGCCAGCAGCTTAGCCGCCGGGACAGGGAATCAGCCCCAGCATTTT. The whole variable domain, remainder taken from reference TRBV7-6 and TRBJ1-5, is GAGVSQSPRYKVTKRGQDVALRCDPISGHVSLYWYRQALGQGPEFLTYFNYEAQQDKSGLPNDRFSAERPEGSISTLTIQRTEQRDSAMYRCASSLAAGTGNQPQHFGDGTRLSIL.

This clonotype was detected a few times. The chain combines TRBV7-6 with TRBJ2-3; TRBD2 is a possible D gene (5 bases). This CDR3 region has 15 residues. Germline loops: CDR1 SGHVS, CDR2 FNYEAQ. V lost 3 bases, J lost 2 bases, and 12 bases lay in between. The CDR3 loop reads CASSFTSGFTDTQYF. As DNA, the CDR3 is TGTGCCAGCAGCTTCACCAGCGGTTTCACAGATACGCAGTATTTT.

A remark on this clonotype: A clone one base away is much larger, so this may be a read error. The chain joins TRBV5-6 to TRBJ2-7; the D gene is possibly TRBD1 (5 bases). The germline V gene encodes CDR1 SGHDT and CDR2 YYEEEE. V gave up 4 bases and J gave up 2 bases, with 10 bases separating them. CDR3 length: 13 amino acids. CDR3 sequence: CASSPRQTYEQYF. For the CDR3, the DNA is TGTGCCAGCAGCCCCCGACAGACCTACGAGCAGTACTTC.

This sequence joins TRBV19 and TRBJ2-1; unclear D gene. The CDR3 is made up of 13 amino acids. Trimming took 7 bases from V and 4 from J, leaving 11 bases between them. The germline gives CDR1 LNHDA, CDR2 SQIVND (reference sequence). The CDR3 DNA reads as TGTGCCAGTATCTCGGAACTTTACAATGAGCAGTTCTTC. Translating gives CASISELYNEQFF.

The chain combines TRBV5-6 with TRBJ2-1; no reliable D call. Germline lookup yields CDR1 SGHDT and CDR2 YYEEEE. With 3 bases removed from V and 3 bases from J, the gap between germline ends came to 13 bases. The CDR3 is 15 amino acids. The CDR3, as DNA: TGTGCCAGCAGCTCAGACTCAGTAAGCTACAATGAGCAGTTCTTC. Its translation is CASSSDSVSYNEQFF.

The chain has TRBV5-1 and TRBJ1-2, with D possibly matching TRBD1 (5 bases). Trimming removed 0 bases from V and 1 base from J, with 7 bases in between. The CDR3 loop spans 14 amino acids. The germline CDR1 and CDR2 sequences are SGHRS and YFSETQ. CDR3: CASSLEGNNYGYTF. CDR3 coding DNA: TGCGCCAGCAGCTTGGAGGGGAATAACTATGGCTACACCTTC.

The chain couples TRBV12-3 or TRBV12-4 to TRBJ2-1, with D possibly being TRBD2 (6 bases). This CDR3 spans 15 amino acids. With 4 bases removed from V and 5 bases from J, the gap between germline ends came to 15 bases. CDR3 in DNA: TGTGCCAGCAGTTCGGGTAGCGGTGGACACAATGAGCAGTTCTTC. Translated, it gives CASSSGSGGHNEQFF.

V usage is TRBV4-1 and J usage is TRBJ1-2; TRBD1 might be the D (5 bases). The germline gives CDR1 MGHRA, CDR2 YSYEKL. The CDR3 has 13 residues. The germline V and J ends were trimmed by 0 bases and 8 bases, with 10 bases remaining between them. In DNA, the CDR3 is TGCGCCAGCAGCCAAGATGGGGACCGGGGCTACACCTTC. Amino acids: CASSQDGDRGYTF.

In the case of this clonotype: An end of the junction does not agree with germline; a read error may underlie this. This chain's CDR3 is CVSSELGLAGGRMDNEQFF. CDR3 in DNA: TGCGTCAGCAGTGAGTTGGGACTAGCGGGGGGGCGAATGGACAATGAGCAGTTCTTC. The chain uses TRBV10-2 and TRBJ2-1; 16 positions match TRBD2. Germline lookup yields CDR1 WSHSY and CDR2 SAAADI. The CDR3 consists of 19 residues.

This clonotype was seen once. The junction and the germline gene differ at one end; a read error may be behind it. The chain uses TRBV25-1 and TRBJ1-1; tentatively, D is TRBD1 (5 bases). In germline, CDR1 is MGHDK, CDR2 SYGVNS. This CDR3 contains 13 residues. This CDR3 is CTSISGSNTEAFF. The CDR3 DNA reads TGTACCAGCATCTCAGGGTCGAACACTGAAGCTTTCTTT.

This clonotype has only a few counts. This chain connects TRBV6-2 or TRBV6-3 to TRBJ2-1; D may be TRBD1 or TRBD2 (5 bases each). Germline CDR1 is MNHEY and CDR2 is SVGEGT. This CDR3 is 12 amino acids long. The CDR3, as DNA: TGTGCAAGTGGGGGTGGACGGAATGAGCAGTTCTTC. It specifies CASGGGRNEQFF.

This chain joins TRBV7-9 and TRBJ2-5, with a tentative D call TRBD2 (6 bases). The CDR3 covers 14 residues. Germline loops: CDR1 SEHNR, CDR2 FQNEAQ (reference sequence). V was cut by 5 bases and J by 5 bases, with 15 bases left in between. The CDR3 protein is CASSPRGSGETQYF. The CDR3 region has the DNA TGTGCCAGCAGCCCCCGGGGGTCTGGGGAGACCCAGTACTTC.